Listed here is a single T cell receptor beta chain. Its specific antigen is unknown. No base quality information exists; no much larger clone differs at one position. The library was obtained by 5' RACE. TCRdb shows the sequencer as NextSeq 500. In the TCR library protocol, unique molecular identifiers were attached to individual cDNA molecules to correct for PCR bias and sequencing error. TCR alpha and beta chains were both sequenced, and the abundances of alpha and beta sequences in each sample were closely correlated with each other. On the authors' methods: Decombinator V4 was used to annotate TCR sequences for V gene, J gene and CDR3. TCRs were defined as expanded if a significant change between any two time points was detected under a Poisson model with p below 0.0001. TCR abundances were normalised to the total number of TCRs sequenced in each sample and reported as counts per million. TRAV1-2 paired with TRAJ12, TRAJ20 or TRAJ33 defined MAIT TCRs, while TRAV10 paired with TRAJ18 defined iNKT TCRs. VDJdb, accessed on 1 November 2021, was searched for TCRs annotated for CMV, EBV and SARS-CoV-2, and TCRs annotated for more than one antigen were excluded. The public reads were run again by TCRdb, first through fastp at Q25 and then through MiXCR, and only productive beta chains were kept. Each CDR3 protein appears once, grouped with its most common genes and DNA. In this record, the V and J calls reflect TCRdb's handling and not the investigators' own analysis. The sample table records roughly 41,000 distinct CDR3 sequences; under 6.5% of these occur just once. The ten most abundant clones make up about a quarter of the sample.

This specimen belongs to a study of early T cells in non-severe SARS-CoV-2 infection listed by TCRdb under 2021. Background for the entire study: Bulk RNA from unsorted whole blood was used for TCR sequencing, so alpha and beta chains could not be paired. Points the paper makes about the study in general: Matching against VDJdb was skewed toward anti-spike CD8 responses, likely underestimated virus-specific expansions, and missed private and CD4 specificities.

Counted from cysteine to phenylalanine, this CDR3 has 17 amino acids. The kept DNA is CDR3 alone, 51 bases in frame from the first base. V trim: 7 bases; J trim: 7 bases; unmatched bases: 14. Per the germline V gene (reference sequence), LNHDA is the CDR1 and SQIVND is the CDR2. The study was a case-control design nested within a healthcare worker cohort in London, UK, with weekly nasopharyngeal swab PCR tests and blood sampling. Healthcare workers were recruited during the week of the UK lockdown, between 23 and 31 March 2020, and followed weekly for up to about 16 weeks. The clonotype comes from an adult who was a healthcare worker with PCR-confirmed SARS-CoV-2 infection or an uninfected control (not recorded which). The V gene is TRBV19 and the J gene is TRBJ2-1; TRBD2 lines up with 12 middle nucleotides. Sequencing used whole blood. The base sequence is TGTGCCAGTATTGGTCTGGCGGAGACTAGCGGGAGTAATGAGCAGTTCTTC. It translates as CASIGLAETSGSNEQFF.